The 30 T cell receptor beta chains listed next were all sequenced from one sample in a study of blood T cell repertoires in COVID-19. The assay was immunoSEQ multiplex PCR, and TCRdb's table has in-frame clones only and misses some. The table includes roughly 120,000 clones, over 75% detected once. Sequencing was carried out using peripheral blood. The receptors here all came from a woman in her 70s who had recovered from COVID-19.

The chain recombines TRBV4-1 with TRBJ2-1; TRBD1 is a possible D gene (6 bases). Trimming removed 0 bases from V and 3 bases from J, with 12 bases in between. Germline V lookup: CDR1 MGHRA, CDR2 YSYEKL. The CDR3 runs 16 residues. The CDR3 spells CASSQDRGIRYNEQFF. CDR3 coding DNA: TGCGCCAGCAGCCAAGATAGGGGGATCCGCTACAATGAGCAGTTCTTC.

The rearrangement joins TRBV3-1 (or the pseudogene TRBV3-2) to TRBJ1-4; the match to TRBD1 covers 7 bases. In germline, CDR1 is LGHDT, CDR2 YNNKEL (reference sequence). CDR3 length equals 18 residues. After removal of 4 bases from V and 2 bases from J, the junction contained 13 bases not matched to a gene. Here the CDR3 DNA reads TGTGCCAGCAGCCGTAGGGGGCGCCCAACTGGGACTAATGAAAAACTGTTTTTT. As protein: CASSRRGRPTGTNEKLFF.

The V and J genes are TRBV9 and TRBJ1-2; D might be TRBD1 (6 bases). There are 15 residues in the CDR3. V was pared by 4 bases and J by 3 bases, with 16 bases between. Germline V CDR1 and CDR2: SGDLS, YYNGEE. Here the CDR3 reads CASSRGGAGDYGYTF. The CDR3 DNA reads as TGTGCCAGCAGCCGCGGGGGTGCAGGGGACTATGGCTACACCTTC.

The CDR3 spells CASRFVASGDYEQYF. The CDR3 DNA is TGTGCCAGCAGATTTGTGGCTAGCGGGGACTACGAGCAGTACTTC. The chain has TRBV4-2 and TRBJ2-7, with TRBD2 matching 9 bases. V shed 6 bases and J 3 bases; nucleotides not matched to a gene: 9. The CDR3 length is 15 residues. Germline V lookup: CDR1 LGHNA, CDR2 YNFKEQ.

The chain carries TRBV5-1 and TRBJ2-1; 11 positions agree with TRBD2. The CDR3 has 20 amino acids. Losses at the gene ends were 0 bases for V and 1 base for J; bases not matched to a gene: 12. Germline assignment: CDR1 SGHRS and CDR2 YFSETQ. The CDR3 coding sequence is TGCGCCAGCAGCTTGGGGAGTCGTCGACTAGCGGGAAAGTCCTACAATGAGCAGTTCTTC. Its protein is CASSLGSRRLAGKSYNEQFF.

This sequence joins TRBV24-1 and TRBJ2-2; D may be TRBD2 (6 bases). Germline V gene sequence: CDR1 KGHDR, CDR2 SFDVKD. The CDR3 consists of 14 residues. Trimming shortened V by 7 bases and J by 4 bases, and 12 bases separated the two germline ends. CDR3 sequence: CATRGGIGTGELFF. Written as DNA, the CDR3 is TGTGCCACCAGGGGAGGTATCGGCACCGGGGAGCTGTTTTTT.

The CDR3 region is CASSSTAIGNTIYF. CDR3 coding DNA: TGTGCCAGCAGTTCGACAGCTATTGGAAACACCATATATTTT. The rearrangement links TRBV28 to TRBJ1-3; perhaps TRBD1 as D (5 bases). This CDR3 is 14 amino acids long. Germline-derived CDR1 and CDR2 are MDHEN and SYDVKM. The ends were cut back, 4 bases at V and 3 bases at J, with 10 bases in the middle.

The J gene is TRBJ2-6, the V gene TRBV28; tentatively, D is TRBD2 (6 bases). CDR1 and CDR2 (germline): MDHEN, SYDVKM. This CDR3 is 14 amino acids long. Trimming cost V 8 bases and J 0 bases, with 8 bases left between them. CDR3 DNA sequence: TGTGCCAGCCTGGAGGGCTCTGGGGCCAACGTCCTGACTTTC. This sequence encodes CASLEGSGANVLTF.

The rearrangement uses TRBV4-3 and TRBJ2-3; TRBD2 aligns across 12 bases. There are 17 residues in the CDR3. The J segment lost 2 bases and the V segment lost 2 bases, leaving 5 bases of the junction unmatched. Germline CDR1 and CDR2: LGHNA and YSLEER. The CDR3 DNA follows: TGCGCCAGCAGCCAATCCGCTAGCGGGGGGGTCACAGATACGCAGTATTTT. Protein: CASSQSASGGVTDTQYF.

This chain's CDR3 is CASSPAGADQPQHF. CDR3 nucleotides: TGTGCCAGCTCACCAGCGGGGGCGGATCAGCCCCAGCATTTT. The gene calls are TRBV18 and TRBJ1-5, with D perhaps TRBD1 (6 bases). This CDR3 region has 14 residues. V dropped 2 bases and J dropped 5 bases, with 10 bases sitting between them. CDR1 KGHSH and CDR2 LQKENI come from the germline V gene.

The V gene is TRBV6-5, the J gene TRBJ1-5; 7 bases are shared with TRBD1. There are 14 residues in the CDR3. V trimming: 0 bases; J trimming: 9 bases; junction bases outside the gene matches: 5. The germline gives CDR1 MNHEY, CDR2 SVGAGI. This chain's CDR3 is CASSYSRGQGPQHF. Written as DNA, the CDR3 is TGTGCCAGCAGTTACTCAAGGGGGCAGGGGCCCCAGCATTTT.

The V gene is TRBV20-1, the J gene TRBJ2-1; no clear D gene. Trimming removed 3 bases from V and 8 bases from J, with 8 bases in between. The CDR3 consists of 11 residues. Germline CDR1 is DFQATT and CDR2 is SNEGSKA (reference sequence). This CDR3 is CSASARDEQFF. CDR3 in DNA: TGCAGTGCTAGCGCTAGAGATGAGCAGTTCTTC.

V usage is TRBV6-5 and J usage is TRBJ1-2; no clear D gene. Germline lookup yields CDR1 MNHEY and CDR2 SVGAGI. Trimming took off 6 bases at V and 8 bases at J, with 13 bases between the two ends. This CDR3 spans 12 amino acids. Written as DNA, the CDR3 is TGTGCCAGCAGCCGGCGGGCCTCCGGCTACACCTTC. This codes for CASSRRASGYTF.

The V call is TRBV2, the J call TRBJ1-6, with D unclear. The CDR3 loop spans 15 amino acids. From germline, CDR1 is SNHLY and CDR2 FYNNEI. V was cut by 0 bases and J by 13 bases, with 16 bases left in between. The chain's CDR3 is CASSEARVLNRPLHF. CDR3 sequence (DNA): TGTGCCAGCAGTGAAGCGAGGGTCCTTAATAGGCCCCTCCACTTT.

The rearrangement links TRBV29-1 to TRBJ2-7; maybe TRBD2 (5 bases). Germline lookup yields CDR1 SQVTM and CDR2 ANQGSEA. Trimming shortened V by 6 bases and J by 2 bases, and 17 bases separated the two germline ends. This CDR3 is 14 amino acids long. The CDR3 DNA sequence: TGCAGCGTCTCCCTACTAGACGGGACCTACGAGCAGTACTTC. This gives the protein CSVSLLDGTYEQYF.

The chain couples TRBV2 to TRBJ2-1; the D gene is possibly TRBD1 (5 bases). In germline, CDR1 is SNHLY, CDR2 FYNNEI. The CDR3 length is 11 residues. The CDR3 sequence is CAGAVYNEQFF. For the CDR3, the DNA is TGTGCAGGGGCGGTTTACAATGAGCAGTTCTTC.

The chain employs TRBV3-1 (or the pseudogene TRBV3-2) and TRBJ2-7; 8 nucleotides agree with TRBD2. Unmatched junction bases numbered 8, after V lost 5 bases and J lost 2 bases. The germline gives CDR1 LGHDT, CDR2 YNNKEL (reference sequence). The CDR3 extends over 15 amino acids. The DNA of the CDR3 is TGTGCCAGCAGCTACATTAGCGGGGTCGCCTACGAGCAGTACTTC. Translation: CASSYISGVAYEQYF.

The V call is TRBV4-1, the J call TRBJ1-2; D is uncertain. The CDR3 contains 15 residues. CDR1 MGHRA and CDR2 YSYEKL come from the germline V gene. V was pared by 4 bases and J by 6 bases, with 18 bases between. CDR3 in DNA: TGCGCCAGCAGCCTCCGTTTAAGTACTGGAGATGGCTACACCTTC. Encoded protein: CASSLRLSTGDGYTF.

This clone was observed a few times. The V call is TRBV7-2, the J call TRBJ2-1; D is unclear. Germline V gene lookup returns CDR1 SGHTA and CDR2 FQGNSA. Trimming left V 4 bases short and J 5 bases short, with 12 bases between. The CDR3 runs to 14 residues. The CDR3 spells CASSWAHLNNEQFF. CDR3 coding DNA: TGTGCCAGCAGCTGGGCCCACCTTAACAATGAGCAGTTCTTC.

The CDR3 protein is CASSDAGESGETQYF. DNA of the CDR3: TGTGCCAGCAGCGACGCAGGGGAATCAGGGGAGACCCAGTACTTC. This chain uses TRBV5-6 with TRBJ2-5; D perhaps matches TRBD1 (6 bases). V shed 4 bases and J shed 5 bases, with 18 bases lying between them. The CDR3 covers 15 residues. CDR1 and CDR2 (germline): SGHDT, YYEEEE.

The chain carries TRBV5-5 and TRBJ2-7, with 11 bases aligning to TRBD1. The junction had 5 bases not matched to a gene; V was cut back by 2 bases and J by 1 base. The V gene's germline CDR1 is SGHKS and CDR2 YYEKEE (reference sequence). The CDR3 length is 16 residues. The CDR3 sequence: CASSLSGTGGSYEQYF. In nucleotides, the CDR3 is TGTGCCAGCAGCTTATCCGGGACAGGGGGTTCCTACGAGCAGTACTTC.

Only one count was recorded for this clone. The gene calls are TRBV18 and TRBJ1-1, with 9 bases identical to TRBD1. V lost 3 bases to trimming and J lost 5 bases; unmatched junction nucleotides: 4. This CDR3 has 14 amino acids. Germline V gene lookup returns CDR1 KGHSH and CDR2 LQKENI. The CDR3 region has the DNA TGTGCCAGCTCACCTTGGACAGGGGAGACTGAAGCTTTCTTT. It encodes CASSPWTGETEAFF.

V and J are TRBV9 and TRBJ2-1, with D perhaps matching TRBD2 (5 bases). The germline V and J ends were trimmed by 4 bases and 0 bases, with 14 bases remaining between them. Germline CDR1 is SGDLS and CDR2 is YYNGEE. The CDR3 loop spans 16 amino acids. The CDR3 DNA reads as TGTGCCAGCAGCCTCCCCGGGAAGGGCTCCTACAATGAGCAGTTCTTC. Translating it yields CASSLPGKGSYNEQFF.

The rearrangement uses TRBV2 and TRBJ1-1; weak D call: TRBD1 (5 bases). Germline V lookup: CDR1 SNHLY, CDR2 FYNNEI. The V and J ends lost 7 bases and 1 base respectively, with 10 bases between them. This CDR3 has 13 residues. CDR3 nucleotides: TGTGCCAGCACACTCCAGGGGAACACTGAAGCTTTCTTT. It specifies CASTLQGNTEAFF. The full variable domain, with the rest looked up from reference TRBV2 and TRBJ1-1, is EPEVTQTPSHQVTQMGQEVILRCVPISNHLYFYWYRQILGQKVEFLVSFYNNEISEKSEIFDDQFSVERPDGSNFTLKIRSTKLEDSAMYFCASTLQGNTEAFFGQGTRLTVV.

The V and J genes are TRBV19 and TRBJ2-7; possibly TRBD1 for D (6 bases). Germline V gene lookup returns CDR1 LNHDA and CDR2 SQIVND (reference sequence). CDR3 length: 16 residues. V was shortened by 5 bases and J by 7 bases, with 24 bases between the two germline ends. The CDR3 coding sequence is TGTGCCAGTAGTGCGCGGATCCGGGACAAGAGGAGGGAGCAGTACTTC. It is translated as CASSARIRDKRREQYF.

In its sample, this clone was seen a few times. The V call is TRBV24-1, the J call TRBJ2-1, with D tentatively TRBD1 (6 bases). The V gene lost 2 bases and the J gene lost 10 bases, with 14 bases spanning the gap. The CDR3 spans 14 residues. In germline, CDR1 is KGHDR, CDR2 SFDVKD. CDR3 nucleotide sequence: TGTGCCACCAGTGATTGGGACACCGGAGGAGAGCAGTTCTTC. Protein: CATSDWDTGGEQFF.

The J gene is TRBJ2-7, the V gene TRBV10-3; 7 nucleotides agree with TRBD1. Germline V CDR1 and CDR2: ENHRY, SYGVKD. The CDR3 runs 14 residues. The V segment lost 11 bases and the J segment 4 bases; nucleotides outside the gene matches: 14. The CDR3 DNA reads as TGTGCCGCCCGGGACATTTCCAGGGGGTACGAGCAGTACTTC. It yields the protein CAARDISRGYEQYF.

This chain uses TRBV19 with TRBJ2-7, with a tentative D call TRBD2 (5 bases). Trimming pared 3 bases from V and 0 bases from J, leaving 9 bases between. The CDR3 covers 14 residues. Germline CDR1 and CDR2: LNHDA and SQIVND (reference sequence). CDR3 nucleotide sequence: TGTGCCAGTAGTATTAGTGCGGGCTCCTACGAGCAGTACTTC. This codes for CASSISAGSYEQYF.

The chain employs TRBV21-1 and TRBJ2-7; the table's D call TRBD2 went unverified against the DNA. TRBV21-1 counts as a pseudogene. The CDR3 totals 13 residues. CDR3 nucleotides: TGTGCCATTATGGGGGGGAAGACCTACGAGCAGTACTTC. Protein: CAIMGGKTYEQYF.

This chain links TRBV7-2 with TRBJ2-5; TRBD2 aligns across 8 bases. The CDR3 spans 14 residues. Germline trimming cut 5 bases from V and 5 bases from J; bases unmatched to any gene: 7. CDR1 is SGHTA, CDR2 FQGNSA, per germline. The CDR3 bases are TGTGCCAGCAGCCTAACCGGGACTAGGGAGACCCAGTACTTC. This sequence encodes CASSLTGTRETQYF.